This T cell receptor (beta chain) derives from a study of T-cell reconstitution after alpha-beta-depleted transplantation in children. Unmatched junction bases numbered 6, after V lost 3 bases and J lost 8 bases. The length of the CDR3 is 12 residues. Germline CDR1 DFQATT, CDR2 SNEGSKA (reference sequence). This clonotype was seen a handful of times. Preparation of the TCRbeta library used unique molecular identifiers. TCRdb analysed the PCR reads with MiXCR anew, one entry per CDR3 protein. This table holds approximately 240,000 distinct CDR3 sequences, over 9.5% found once. The genes are TRBV20-1 and TRBJ1-2; 7 nucleotides line up with TRBD1. The receptor was derived from a human donor who donated a stem cell graft to a child with SCID. This material consisted of PBMCs from the stem cell graft donor, taken from the stem cell graft. The CDR3 DNA is TGCAGTGCTAGCCCAGGGGGAGGAGGCTACACCTTC. This translates into CSASPGGGGYTF.